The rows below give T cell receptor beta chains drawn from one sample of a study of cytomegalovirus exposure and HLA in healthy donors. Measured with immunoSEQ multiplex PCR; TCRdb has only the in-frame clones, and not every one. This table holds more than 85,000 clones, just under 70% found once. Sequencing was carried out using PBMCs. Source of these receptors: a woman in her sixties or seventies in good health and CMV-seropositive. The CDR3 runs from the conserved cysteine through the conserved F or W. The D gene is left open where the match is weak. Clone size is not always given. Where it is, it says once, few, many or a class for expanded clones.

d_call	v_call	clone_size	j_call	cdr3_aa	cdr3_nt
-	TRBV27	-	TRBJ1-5	CASSRTENSNQPQHF	TGTGCCAGCAGCAGAACAGAAAATAGCAATCAGCCCCAGCATTTT
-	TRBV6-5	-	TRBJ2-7	CASSFARGPGTYEQYF	TGTGCCAGCAGTTTCGCGCGGGGTCCGGGGACCTACGAGCAGTACTTC
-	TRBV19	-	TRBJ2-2	CASRSGLNTGELFF	TGTGCCAGTCGGAGTGGGTTGAACACCGGGGAGCTGTTTTTT
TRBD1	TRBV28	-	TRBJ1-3	CASRDRAGNTIYF	TGTGCCAGCAGAGACAGGGCTGGAAACACCATATATTTT
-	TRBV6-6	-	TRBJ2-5	CASSYPVGGGRETQYF	TGTGCCAGCAGTTACCCGGTAGGGGGCGGGAGGGAGACCCAGTACTTC
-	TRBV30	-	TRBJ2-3	CAWSWGGTDTQYF	TGTGCCTGGAGTTGGGGGGGCACAGATACGCAGTATTTT
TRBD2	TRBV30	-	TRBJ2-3	CAWTSGDSSTDTQYF	TGTGCCTGGACTAGCGGGGACTCTAGCACAGATACGCAGTATTTT
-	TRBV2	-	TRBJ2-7	CASREAGQSYEQYF	TGTGCCAGCAGAGAGGCGGGACAGTCCTACGAGCAGTACTTC
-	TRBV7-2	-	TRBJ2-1	CASSPSRHEQFF	TGTGCCAGCAGCCCTAGTCGTCATGAGCAGTTCTTC
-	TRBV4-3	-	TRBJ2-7	CASSRDSSEQYF	TGCGCCAGCAGTCGTGACAGCAGCGAGCAGTACTTC
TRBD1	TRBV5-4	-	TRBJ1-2	CASSLKRTGGSGGYTF	TGTGCCAGCAGCTTGAAGCGAACAGGGGGCTCGGGTGGCTACACCTTC
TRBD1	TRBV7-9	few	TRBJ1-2	CASSARDRAPGYGYTF	TGTGCCAGCAGCGCCCGAGACAGGGCCCCTGGGTATGGCTACACCTTC
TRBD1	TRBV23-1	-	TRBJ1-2	CASSQPGQGNGYTF	TGCGCCAGCAGTCAACCAGGACAGGGAAATGGCTACACCTTC
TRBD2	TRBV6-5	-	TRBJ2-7	CASSSNGGGAYEQYF	TGTGCCAGCAGTTCCAACGGCGGGGGGGCTTACGAGCAGTACTTC
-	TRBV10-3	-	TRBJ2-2	CAIRSQGPGELFF	TGTGCCATCAGATCACAGGGACCCGGGGAGCTGTTTTTT
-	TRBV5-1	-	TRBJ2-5	CASSSRGYQETQYF	TGCGCCAGCAGCTCGCGGGGCTATCAAGAGACCCAGTACTTC
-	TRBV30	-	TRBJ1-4	CAWSVLEEKLFF	TGTGCCTGGAGTGTACTAGAAGAGAAACTGTTTTTT
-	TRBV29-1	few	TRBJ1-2	CSVGPPNYGYTF	TGCAGCGTTGGGCCGCCGAACTATGGCTACACCTTC
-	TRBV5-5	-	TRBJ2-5	CASSLITVETQYF	TGTGCCAGCAGCTTGATCACTGTGGAGACCCAGTACTTC
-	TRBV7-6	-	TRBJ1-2	CASSLVAGVNYGYTF	TGTGCCAGCAGCTTAGTGGCAGGGGTGAACTATGGCTACACCTTC
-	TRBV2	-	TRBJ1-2	CASSEEIYGYTF	TGTGCCAGCAGTGAGGAGATCTATGGCTACACCTTC
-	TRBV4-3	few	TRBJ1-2	CASSQDQREGYGYTF	TGCGCCAGCAGCCAAGATCAAAGGGAGGGCTATGGCTACACCTTC